The 19 T cell receptor beta chains presented below share a single source sample, sequenced in a study of T-cell reconstitution after alpha-beta-depleted transplantation in children. Unique molecular identifiers were incorporated into the prepared TCRbeta library. Via MiXCR, TCRdb re-called the PCR reads, giving one row per CDR3 protein. The sample includes around 400,000 distinct CDR3 sequences, approximately 10% of them seen just once. Sequences were derived from PBMCs from the stem cell graft donor, sampled from the stem cell graft. These receptors originate from a human donor who donated a stem cell graft to a child with acute myeloid leukemia.

V and J are TRBV5-1 and TRBJ2-3; 8 positions match TRBD2. Germline trimming cut 2 bases from V and 7 bases from J; bases unmatched to any gene: 3. Germline lookup yields CDR1 SGHRS and CDR2 YFSETQ. This CDR3 comprises 13 residues. CDR3 sequence (DNA): TGCGCCAGCAGCTTCAGGACTAGCCATACGCAGTATTTT. Encoded protein: CASSFRTSHTQYF.

The V gene is TRBV27, the J gene TRBJ1-1, with D possibly being TRBD1 (6 bases). The CDR3 runs to 13 residues. Germline CDR1 reads MNHEY; CDR2 reads SMNVEV (reference sequence). V was pared by 4 bases and J by 5 bases, with 11 bases between. As DNA, the CDR3 is TGTGCCAGCAGTTCAATGGACAGTACTGAAGCTTTCTTT. Translating gives CASSSMDSTEAFF.

This clonotype was seen ten or more times. The CDR3 DNA reads as TGCAGTGCTAGATCCCCCGGGACAGAAATTTCACCCCTCCACTTT. Protein product: CSARSPGTEISPLHF. This chain links TRBV20-1 with TRBJ1-6, with TRBD1 matching over 7 bases. Germline trimming cut 2 bases from V and 9 bases from J; bases unmatched to any gene: 10. CDR3 length: 15 amino acids. CDR1 is DFQATT and CDR2 is SNEGSKA in the germline V gene (reference sequence).

V usage is TRBV11-2 and J usage is TRBJ1-2; D is possibly TRBD1 (5 bases). Trimming removed 0 bases from V and 0 bases from J, with 8 bases in between. CDR3 length: 15 amino acids. Germline CDR1 and CDR2: SGHAT and FQNNGV. CDR3 loop: CASSLDGGTNYGYTF. The DNA for the CDR3 is TGTGCCAGCAGCTTAGACGGGGGGACTAACTATGGCTACACCTTC.

This clonotype was observed a handful of times. Its ends do not fully match the called genes, so a read error is possible. In DNA form, the CDR3 reads TGTGCTAGCAGCTTAGGGGCGGGAGAGGGGTACAATGAGCAGTTCTTC. Translating it yields CASSLGAGEGYNEQFF. The chain uses TRBV7-7 and TRBJ2-1; 7 positions match TRBD2. The CDR3 sequence is 16 residues long. Germline V gene lookup returns CDR1 SSHAT and CDR2 FNYEAQ (reference sequence).

This clonotype was picked up a small number of times. This chain connects TRBV7-8 to TRBJ2-3, with 14 bases fitting TRBD2. The CDR3 has 18 residues. Germline assignment: CDR1 SGHVS and CDR2 FQNEAQ. Germline trimming cut 2 bases from V and 5 bases from J; bases unmatched to any gene: 9. The CDR3 is CASSLLTAGTSGGDTQYF. In nucleotides, the CDR3 is TGTGCCAGCAGCTTATTGACAGCCGGGACTAGCGGGGGAGATACGCAGTATTTT.

This clonotype was counted between two and nine times. The genes are TRBV6-1 and TRBJ2-5; D gene ambiguous. Germline V gene data show CDR1 as MNHNS and CDR2 as SASEGT. This CDR3 has 13 amino acids. The V gene lost 11 bases and the J gene lost 5 bases, with 18 bases spanning the gap. The CDR3 region is CALGSSLVETQYF. The CDR3 nucleotides read TGTGCCTTGGGTAGTTCGTTAGTGGAGACCCAGTACTTC.

This clonotype has ten or more counts. The CDR3 DNA sequence: TGCGCCAGCAGCCAGGCCCTAGGCCTAGCGGGAGTGTATGAGCAGTTCTTC. It is translated as CASSQALGLAGVYEQFF. This chain links TRBV4-3 with TRBJ2-1; TRBD2 matches at 10 bases. Germline V gene data show CDR1 as LGHNA and CDR2 as YSLEER. This CDR3 is built from 17 residues. After removal of 3 bases from V and 8 bases from J, the junction contained 13 bases not matched to a gene.

The chain combines TRBV19 with TRBJ1-5, with D hard to call. This CDR3 contains 15 residues. From germline, CDR1 is LNHDA and CDR2 SQIVND (reference sequence). V lost 6 bases, J lost 4 bases, and 16 bases lay in between. The CDR3 nucleotides read TGTGCCAGTAGGTGGGTAGAGGTGGGAAATCAGCCCCAGCATTTT. Amino acids: CASRWVEVGNQPQHF.

This clonotype was counted many times. The rearrangement joins TRBV6-2 or TRBV6-3 to TRBJ2-1, with a weak D call TRBD2 (7 bases). The CDR3 sequence is 18 residues long. Germline CDR1 reads MNHEY; CDR2 reads SVGEGT. The ends were cut back, 7 bases at V and 0 bases at J, with 22 bases in the middle. The DNA of the CDR3 is TGTGCCAGCACCTGGAGGCGGGGGCCACGGGGCTCCTACAATGAGCAGTTCTTC. Encoded protein: CASTWRRGPRGSYNEQFF.

This clonotype has ten or more counts. The genes are TRBV11-2 and TRBJ2-7; a possible D gene is TRBD1 (5 bases). The ends were cut back, 3 bases at V and 2 bases at J, with 11 bases in the middle. Germline-derived CDR1 and CDR2 are SGHAT and FQNNGV. CDR3 size: 14 residues. CDR3 sequence (DNA): TGTGCCAGCAGCTTGCACAGGCAGACCTACGAGCAGTACTTC. It specifies CASSLHRQTYEQYF.

The chain is built from TRBV5-1 and TRBJ1-1; D is ambiguous. Germline values: CDR1 SGHRS, CDR2 YFSETQ. V lost 1 base and J 2 bases, leaving 12 bases between the germline ends. The length of the CDR3 is 15 residues. This CDR3 is CASSLTLGSNTEAFF. The CDR3 DNA sequence: TGCGCCAGCAGCTTGACCCTGGGGAGTAACACTGAAGCTTTCTTT.

Many counts were recorded for this clonotype. The rearrangement joins TRBV12-3 or TRBV12-4 to TRBJ2-5; tentative D call: TRBD2 (6 bases). The V and J ends lost 8 bases and 0 bases respectively, with 7 bases between them. The CDR3 consists of 12 residues. CDR3 residues: CASGGDQETQYF. The CDR3 DNA sequence: TGTGCCAGCGGCGGGGACCAAGAGACCCAGTACTTC.

The chain employs TRBV4-2 and TRBJ2-2; unclear D gene. V was clipped by 4 bases and J by 10 bases, with 10 bases between them. The length of the CDR3 is 12 residues. The V gene's germline CDR1 is LGHNA and CDR2 YNFKEQ. CDR3 sequence reads: CASSPTDEELFF. CDR3 DNA sequence: TGTGCCAGCAGCCCGACTGACGAGGAGCTGTTTTTT.

This clonotype was picked up many times. The CDR3 is CASRPSRTSGRYEQYF. CDR3 nucleotides: TGTGCCAGCAGACCTAGCCGGACTAGCGGGCGCTACGAGCAGTACTTC. The chain carries TRBV7-9 and TRBJ2-7; TRBD2 matches at 11 bases. The CDR3 loop spans 16 amino acids. Unmatched junction bases numbered 10, after V lost 6 bases and J lost 3 bases. Germline CDR1 SEHNR, CDR2 FQNEAQ (reference sequence). Filled out from reference TRBV7-9 and TRBJ2-7, the complete variable domain reads DTGVSQNPRHKITKRGQNVTFRCDPISEHNRLYWYRQTLGQGPEFLTYFQNEAQLEKSRLLSDRFSAERPKGSFSTLEIQRTEQGDSAMYLCASRPSRTSGRYEQYFGPGTRLTVT.

V usage is TRBV7-2 and J usage is TRBJ1-2; the D is unclear. Trimming removed 5 bases at V and 0 bases at J, with 13 bases between. This CDR3 region has 15 residues. The germline V gene encodes CDR1 SGHTA and CDR2 FQGNSA. CDR3 in amino acids: CASSQAVGANYGYTF. CDR3 in DNA: TGTGCCAGCAGCCAGGCAGTCGGAGCTAACTATGGCTACACCTTC.

The table lists this clonotype with a few counts. A junction end diverges from the germline sequence, so it may reflect a read error. This chain joins TRBV12-3 or TRBV12-4 and TRBJ2-5, with 8 bases identical to TRBD1. This CDR3 has 12 residues. The CDR3 DNA follows: TGTGCCAGCAGCTTAGAGGACAGGGCCCAGTACTTC. Residues: CASSLEDRAQYF.

This CDR3 reads CASSIQGASYNEQFF. CDR3 DNA sequence: TGTGCCAGCAGCATTCAGGGGGCTTCCTACAATGAGCAGTTCTTC. The chain combines TRBV7-9 with TRBJ2-1; the match to TRBD1 covers 8 bases. Germline CDR1 SEHNR, CDR2 FQNEAQ (reference sequence). The CDR3 is made up of 15 amino acids. Trimming at V came to 5 bases and at J to 1 base, leaving 4 bases not matched to a gene.

The chain links TRBV11-2 to TRBJ1-1; possible D gene TRBD1, 6 bases. Trimming left V 3 bases short and J 4 bases short, with 12 bases between. The CDR3 is made up of 14 amino acids. Germline assignment: CDR1 SGHAT and CDR2 FQNNGV. This chain's CDR3 is CASSLTGFGTEAFF. For the CDR3, the DNA is TGTGCCAGCAGCTTGACAGGCTTTGGCACTGAAGCTTTCTTT.